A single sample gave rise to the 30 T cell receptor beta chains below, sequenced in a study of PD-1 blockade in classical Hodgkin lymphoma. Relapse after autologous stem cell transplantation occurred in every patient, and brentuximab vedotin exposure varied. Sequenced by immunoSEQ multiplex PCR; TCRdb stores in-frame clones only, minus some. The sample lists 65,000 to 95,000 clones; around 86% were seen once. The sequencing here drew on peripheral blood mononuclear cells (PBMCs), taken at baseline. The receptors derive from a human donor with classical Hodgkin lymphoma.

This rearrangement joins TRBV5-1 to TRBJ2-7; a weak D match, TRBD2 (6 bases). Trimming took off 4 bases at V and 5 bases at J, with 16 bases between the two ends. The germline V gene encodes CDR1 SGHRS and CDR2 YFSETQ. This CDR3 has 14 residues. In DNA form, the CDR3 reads TGCGCCAGCAGCCCGCGGGGCGTGGAAGACGAGCAGTACTTC. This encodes CASSPRGVEDEQYF. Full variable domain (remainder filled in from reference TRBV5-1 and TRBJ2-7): KAGVTQTPRYLIKTRGQQVTLSCSPISGHRSVSWYQQTPGQGLQFLFEYFSETQRNKGNFPGRFSGRQFSNSRSEMNVSTLELGDSALYLCASSPRGVEDEQYFGPGTRLTVT.

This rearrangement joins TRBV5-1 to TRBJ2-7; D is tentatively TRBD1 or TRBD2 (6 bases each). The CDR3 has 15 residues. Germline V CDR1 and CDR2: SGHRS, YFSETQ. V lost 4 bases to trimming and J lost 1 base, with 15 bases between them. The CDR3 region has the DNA TGCGCCAGCAGCACCGGTTGGGGGGCGTCCTACGAGCAGTACTTC. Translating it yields CASSTGWGASYEQYF.

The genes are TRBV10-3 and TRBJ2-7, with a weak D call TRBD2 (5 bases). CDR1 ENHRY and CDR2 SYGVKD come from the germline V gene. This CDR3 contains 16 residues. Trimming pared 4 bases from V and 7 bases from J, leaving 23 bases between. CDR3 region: CAISGPQLEVSGEQYF. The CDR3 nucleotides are TGTGCCATCAGTGGGCCCCAACTAGAGGTCTCGGGGGAGCAGTACTTC.

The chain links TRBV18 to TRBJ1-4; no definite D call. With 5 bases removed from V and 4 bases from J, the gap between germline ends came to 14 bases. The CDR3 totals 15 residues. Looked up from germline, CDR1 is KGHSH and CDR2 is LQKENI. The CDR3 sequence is CASSVRDSHNEKLFF. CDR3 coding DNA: TGTGCCAGCTCAGTGCGGGATTCTCATAATGAAAAACTGTTTTTT. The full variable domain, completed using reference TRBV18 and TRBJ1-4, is NAGVMQNPRHLVRRRGQEARLRCSPMKGHSHVYWYRQLPEEGLKFMVYLQKENIIDESGMPKERFSAEFPKEGPSILRIQQVVRGDSAAYFCASSVRDSHNEKLFFGSGTQLSVL.

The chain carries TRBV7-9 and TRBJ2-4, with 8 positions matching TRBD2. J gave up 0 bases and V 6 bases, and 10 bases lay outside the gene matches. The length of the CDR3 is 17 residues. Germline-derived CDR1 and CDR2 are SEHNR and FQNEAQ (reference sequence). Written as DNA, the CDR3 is TGTGCCAGCAGTGAACGGGAGGGCCGAGGAGCCAAAAACATTCAGTACTTC. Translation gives CASSEREGRGAKNIQYF.

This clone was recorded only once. CDR3 DNA sequence: TGTGCCAGCAGGGCCCTAGCGGGAGGGCCAGATACGCAGTATTTT. As protein: CASRALAGGPDTQYF. The chain uses TRBV6-5 and TRBJ2-3; 12 bases line up with TRBD2. V was clipped by 6 bases and J by 4 bases; unmatched bases: 5. The CDR3 covers 15 residues. Germline V lookup: CDR1 MNHEY, CDR2 SVGAGI.

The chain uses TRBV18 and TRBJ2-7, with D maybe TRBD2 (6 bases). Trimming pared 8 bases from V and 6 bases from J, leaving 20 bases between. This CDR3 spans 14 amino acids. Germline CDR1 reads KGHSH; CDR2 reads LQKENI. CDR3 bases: TGTGCCAGCAGACAACTAGCCCCATCGGGCGAGCAGTACTTC. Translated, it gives CASRQLAPSGEQYF.

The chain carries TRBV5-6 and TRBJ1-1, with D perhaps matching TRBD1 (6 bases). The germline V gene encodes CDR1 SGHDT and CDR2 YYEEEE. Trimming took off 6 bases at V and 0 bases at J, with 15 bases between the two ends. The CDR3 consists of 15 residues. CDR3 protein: CASNAVKGVNTEAFF. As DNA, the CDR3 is TGTGCCAGCAACGCCGTAAAGGGGGTGAACACTGAAGCTTTCTTT.

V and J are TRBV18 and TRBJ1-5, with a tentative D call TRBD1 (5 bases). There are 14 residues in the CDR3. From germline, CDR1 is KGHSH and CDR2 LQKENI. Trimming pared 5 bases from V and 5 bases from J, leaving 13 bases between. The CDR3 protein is CASSSIGTDQPQHF. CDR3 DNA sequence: TGTGCCAGCTCAAGTATCGGGACGGATCAGCCCCAGCATTTT.

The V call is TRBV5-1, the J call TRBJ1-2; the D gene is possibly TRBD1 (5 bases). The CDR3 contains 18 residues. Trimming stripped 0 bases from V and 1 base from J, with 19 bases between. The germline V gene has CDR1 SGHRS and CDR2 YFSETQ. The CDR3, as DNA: TGCGCCAGCAGCTTGGACCTCGTGGCAGGGACCCATAACTATGGCTACACCTTC. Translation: CASSLDLVAGTHNYGYTF.

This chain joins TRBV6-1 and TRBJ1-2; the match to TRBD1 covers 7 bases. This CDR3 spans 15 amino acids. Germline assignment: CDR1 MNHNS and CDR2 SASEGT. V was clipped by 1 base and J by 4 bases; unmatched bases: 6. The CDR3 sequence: CASSEGTGWAYGYTF. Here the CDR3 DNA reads TGTGCCAGCAGTGAAGGGACAGGATGGGCCTATGGCTACACCTTC.

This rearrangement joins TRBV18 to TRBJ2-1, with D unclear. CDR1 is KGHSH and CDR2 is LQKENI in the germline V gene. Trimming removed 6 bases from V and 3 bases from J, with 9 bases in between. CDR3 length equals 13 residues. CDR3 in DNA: TGTGCCAGCTCCCCCGAGCGCTACAATGAGCAGTTCTTC. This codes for CASSPERYNEQFF.

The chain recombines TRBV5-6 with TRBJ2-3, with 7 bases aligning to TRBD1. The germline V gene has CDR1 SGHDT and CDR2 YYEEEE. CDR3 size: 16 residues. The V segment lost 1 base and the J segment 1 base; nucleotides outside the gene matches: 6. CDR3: CASSLLGQRRTDTQYF. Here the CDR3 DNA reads TGTGCCAGCAGCTTGTTGGGACAGAGACGCACAGATACGCAGTATTTT.

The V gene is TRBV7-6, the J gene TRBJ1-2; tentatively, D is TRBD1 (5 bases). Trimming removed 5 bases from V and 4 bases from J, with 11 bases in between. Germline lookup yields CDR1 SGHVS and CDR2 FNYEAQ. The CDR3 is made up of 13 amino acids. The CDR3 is CASSQGRGYGYTF. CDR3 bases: TGTGCCAGCAGCCAGGGCCGTGGCTATGGCTACACCTTC. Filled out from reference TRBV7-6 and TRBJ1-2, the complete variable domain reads GAGVSQSPRYKVTKRGQDVALRCDPISGHVSLYWYRQALGQGPEFLTYFNYEAQQDKSGLPNDRFSAERPEGSISTLTIQRTEQRDSAMYRCASSQGRGYGYTFGSGTRLTVV.

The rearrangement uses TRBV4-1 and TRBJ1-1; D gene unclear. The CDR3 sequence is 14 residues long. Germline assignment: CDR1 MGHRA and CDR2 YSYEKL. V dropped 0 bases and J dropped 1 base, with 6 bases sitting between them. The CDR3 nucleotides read TGCGCCAGCAGCCAAGATCCAGGGAACACTGAAGCTTTCTTT. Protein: CASSQDPGNTEAFF.

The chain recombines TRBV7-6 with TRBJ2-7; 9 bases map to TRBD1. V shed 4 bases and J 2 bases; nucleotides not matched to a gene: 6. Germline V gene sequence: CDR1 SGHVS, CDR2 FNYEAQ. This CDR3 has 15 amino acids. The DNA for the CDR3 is TGTGCCAGCAGCTCCTGGACAGGGGAGGCCTACGAGCAGTACTTC. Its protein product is CASSSWTGEAYEQYF.

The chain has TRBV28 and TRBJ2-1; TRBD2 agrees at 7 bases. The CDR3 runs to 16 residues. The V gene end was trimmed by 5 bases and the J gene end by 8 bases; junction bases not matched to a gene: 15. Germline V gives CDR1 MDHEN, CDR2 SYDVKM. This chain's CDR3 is CASSTRGGLREYEQFF. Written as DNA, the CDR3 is TGTGCCAGCAGTACCCGCGGGGGACTCCGGGAATATGAGCAGTTCTTC. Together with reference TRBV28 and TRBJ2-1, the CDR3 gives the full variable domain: DVKVTQSSRYLVKRTGEKVFLECVQDMDHENMFWYRQDPGLGLRLIYFSYDVKMKEKGDIPEGYSVSREKKERFSLILESASTNQTSMYLCASSTRGGLREYEQFFGPGTRLTVL.

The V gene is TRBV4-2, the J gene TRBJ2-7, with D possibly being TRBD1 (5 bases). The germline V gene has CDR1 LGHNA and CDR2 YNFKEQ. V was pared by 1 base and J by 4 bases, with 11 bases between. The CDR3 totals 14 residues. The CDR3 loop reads CASSQGVAGYEQYF. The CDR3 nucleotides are TGTGCCAGCAGCCAAGGTGTAGCAGGGTACGAGCAGTACTTC.

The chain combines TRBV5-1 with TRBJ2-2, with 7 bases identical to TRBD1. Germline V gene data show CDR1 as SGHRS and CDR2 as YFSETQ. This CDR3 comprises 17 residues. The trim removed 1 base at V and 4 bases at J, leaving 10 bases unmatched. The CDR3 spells CASSLTPTGEGTGELFF. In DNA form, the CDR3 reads TGCGCCAGCAGCTTGACCCCTACAGGGGAAGGCACCGGGGAGCTGTTTTTT.

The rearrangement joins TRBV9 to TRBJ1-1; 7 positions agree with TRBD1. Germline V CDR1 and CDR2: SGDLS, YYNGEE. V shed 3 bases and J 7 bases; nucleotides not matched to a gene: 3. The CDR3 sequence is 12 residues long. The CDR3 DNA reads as TGTGCCAGCAGCGCCTGGGACAGTGAAGCTTTCTTT. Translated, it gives CASSAWDSEAFF.

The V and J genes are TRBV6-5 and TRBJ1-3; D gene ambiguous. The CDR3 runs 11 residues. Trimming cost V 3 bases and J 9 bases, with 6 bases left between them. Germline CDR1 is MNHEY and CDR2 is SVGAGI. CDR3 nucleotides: TGTGCCAGCAGTTATATCGGCACCATATATTTT. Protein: CASSYIGTIYF.

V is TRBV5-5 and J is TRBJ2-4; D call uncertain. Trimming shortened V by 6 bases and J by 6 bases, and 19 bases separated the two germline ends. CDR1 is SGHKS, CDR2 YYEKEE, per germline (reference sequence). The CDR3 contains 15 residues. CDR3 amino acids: CASTLTGPNLNIQYF. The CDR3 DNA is TGTGCCAGCACCTTAACCGGCCCGAACTTAAACATTCAGTACTTC.

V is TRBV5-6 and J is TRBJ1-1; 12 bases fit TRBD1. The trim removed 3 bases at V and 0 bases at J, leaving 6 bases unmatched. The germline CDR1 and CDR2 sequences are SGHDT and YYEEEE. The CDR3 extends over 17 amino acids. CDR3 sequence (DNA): TGTGCCAGCAGCTACCGGGACAGGGGGCGGTTGAACACTGAAGCTTTCTTT. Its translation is CASSYRDRGRLNTEAFF.

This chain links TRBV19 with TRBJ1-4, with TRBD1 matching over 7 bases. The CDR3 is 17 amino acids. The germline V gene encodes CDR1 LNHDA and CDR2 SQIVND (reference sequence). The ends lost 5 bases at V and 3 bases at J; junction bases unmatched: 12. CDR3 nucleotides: TGTGCCAGTAGTCTGACAGGGCAGGGTCTTGCTAATGAAAAACTGTTTTTT. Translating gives CASSLTGQGLANEKLFF.

CDR3 sequence reads: CASSVSPTPFYEQYF. The DNA for the CDR3 is TGTGCCAGCAGCGTTAGCCCAACACCCTTTTACGAGCAGTACTTC. The gene calls are TRBV9 and TRBJ2-7, with D uncertain. Germline CDR1 and CDR2: SGDLS and YYNGEE. The CDR3 has 15 residues. The V end was cut by 2 bases, the J end by 4 bases, with 16 bases between.

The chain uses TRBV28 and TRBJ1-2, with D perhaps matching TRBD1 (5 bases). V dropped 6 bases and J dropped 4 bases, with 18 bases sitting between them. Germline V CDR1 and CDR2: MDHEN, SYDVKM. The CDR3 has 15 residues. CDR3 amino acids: CASSAPGPKRYGYTF. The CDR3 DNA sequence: TGTGCCAGCAGCGCGCCGGGACCTAAGCGCTATGGCTACACCTTC.

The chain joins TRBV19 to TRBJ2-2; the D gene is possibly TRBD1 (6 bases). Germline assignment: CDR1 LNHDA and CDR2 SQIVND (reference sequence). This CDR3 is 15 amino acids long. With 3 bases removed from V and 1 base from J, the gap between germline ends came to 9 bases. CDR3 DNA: TGTGCCAGTAGTATGAAGGGACAGAACACCGGGGAGCTGTTTTTT. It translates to CASSMKGQNTGELFF.

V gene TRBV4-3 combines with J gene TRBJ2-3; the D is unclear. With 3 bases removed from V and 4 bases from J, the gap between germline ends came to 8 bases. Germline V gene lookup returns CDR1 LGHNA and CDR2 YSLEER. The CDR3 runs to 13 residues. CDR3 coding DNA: TGCGCCAGCAGCCAGTCCAGGCCAGATACGCAGTATTTT. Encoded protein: CASSQSRPDTQYF.

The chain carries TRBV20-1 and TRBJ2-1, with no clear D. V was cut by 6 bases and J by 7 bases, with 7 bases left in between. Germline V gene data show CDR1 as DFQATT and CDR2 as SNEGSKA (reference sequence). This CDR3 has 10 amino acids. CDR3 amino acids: CSAPENEQFF. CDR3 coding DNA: TGCAGTGCCCCCGAGAATGAGCAGTTCTTC.

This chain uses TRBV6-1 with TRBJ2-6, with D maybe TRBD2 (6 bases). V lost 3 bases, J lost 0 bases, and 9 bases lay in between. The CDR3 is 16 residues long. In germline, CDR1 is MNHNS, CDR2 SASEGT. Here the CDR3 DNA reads TGTGCCAGCAGTGAGCTGGGGGGCTCTGGGGCCAACGTCCTGACTTTC. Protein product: CASSELGGSGANVLTF.